The next 6 T cell receptor beta chains were all read from a single sample in a study of beta chain features in type 1 diabetes. As every portion of the isolated RNA was reverse transcribed, the sequencing read expressed TCRB transcripts. Data came from immunoSEQ multiplex PCR; TCRdb stores just in-frame clones and leaves some out. The sample carries approximately 300,000 clones, approximately 10% recorded once. Sample: naive CD4+ T cells from blood. The receptors come from a woman aged 30 to 39 in good health.

The gene calls are TRBV27 and TRBJ2-7; TRBD1 matches at 8 bases. The trim removed 5 bases at V and 7 bases at J, leaving 7 bases unmatched. The CDR3 contains 13 residues. From germline, CDR1 is MNHEY and CDR2 SMNVEV (reference sequence). CDR3 DNA: TGTGCCAGCAGTCGGACAGGGTATTGGGAGCAGTACTTC. Amino acid sequence: CASSRTGYWEQYF.

This clone was observed a few times. This chain uses TRBV30 with TRBJ2-1; TRBD2 matches at 11 bases. This CDR3 contains 17 residues. Germline values: CDR1 GTSNPN, CDR2 SVGIG (reference sequence). Trimming at V came to 1 base and at J to 0 bases, leaving 5 bases not matched to a gene. CDR3 amino acids: CAWSELAGVTSYNEQFF. The CDR3 coding sequence is TGTGCCTGGAGTGAACTAGCGGGAGTTACCTCCTACAATGAGCAGTTCTTC.

This rearrangement joins TRBV27 to TRBJ2-7, with TRBD2 identical over 10 bases. Germline loops: CDR1 MNHEY, CDR2 SMNVEV (reference sequence). This CDR3 spans 15 amino acids. V was pared by 5 bases and J by 4 bases, with 8 bases of the junction left unmatched. The CDR3 nucleotides read TGTGCCAGCAGTCCTCGCTTTAGCGGGAGGTACGAGCAGTACTTC. This codes for CASSPRFSGRYEQYF.

This clone was picked up a small number of times. This chain links TRBV30 with TRBJ2-3, with no clear D. The CDR3 spans 16 residues. Germline lookup yields CDR1 GTSNPN and CDR2 SVGIG (reference sequence). With 0 bases removed from V and 2 bases from J, the gap between germline ends came to 15 bases. The CDR3 is CAWSVNGGINTDTQYF. The CDR3 DNA sequence: TGTGCCTGGAGTGTAAACGGCGGAATTAACACAGATACGCAGTATTTT.

The rearrangement links TRBV25-1 to TRBJ1-2; D is perhaps TRBD1 (5 bases). This CDR3 is 12 amino acids long. The germline V and J ends were trimmed by 8 bases and 4 bases, with 11 bases remaining between them. Germline V gene data show CDR1 as MGHDK and CDR2 as SYGVNS. The CDR3 here is CASSAGLYGYTF. CDR3 sequence (DNA): TGTGCCAGCTCCGCAGGGCTCTATGGCTACACCTTC.

A few counts support this clone. The chain is built from TRBV5-1 and TRBJ1-1; 11 bases match TRBD1. Germline assignment: CDR1 SGHRS and CDR2 YFSETQ. The CDR3 runs to 16 residues. Germline trimming cut 1 base from V and 6 bases from J; bases unmatched to any gene: 8. The CDR3 loop reads CASSLWGTGGGSEAFF. The CDR3 DNA follows: TGCGCCAGCAGCTTGTGGGGGACAGGGGGGGGCTCTGAAGCTTTCTTT.